The 20 T cell receptor beta chains given below trace back to one sample, sequenced in a study of cytomegalovirus exposure and HLA in healthy donors. PCR primers comprised 60 Vbeta and 13 Jbeta primers. Assay used: immunoSEQ multiplex PCR; TCRdb lists only in-frame clones, some missing. This table has about 190,000 clones, approximately 84% appearing once. The specimen sequenced was PBMCs. Source of these receptors: a man aged 50-60 years in good health and CMV-seronegative.

This clone was found a few times. The chain employs TRBV14 and TRBJ1-5, with 8 bases aligning to TRBD1. From germline, CDR1 is SGHDN and CDR2 FVKESK. The CDR3 runs to 14 residues. The ends lost 1 base at V and 6 bases at J; junction bases unmatched: 2. The CDR3 DNA is TGTGCCAGCAGCCAAGGAGGACAGGGTCAGCCCCAGCATTTT. Translating gives CASSQGGQGQPQHF.

This chain connects TRBV5-1 to TRBJ2-1; 9 positions agree with TRBD2. Germline CDR1 and CDR2: SGHRS and YFSETQ. With 3 bases clipped from V and 6 bases from J, the junction kept 4 bases outside the gene matches. This CDR3 comprises 14 residues. CDR3 DNA: TGCGCCAGCAGCTCCGGGACTAGCCTCAATGAGCAGTTCTTC. This gives the protein CASSSGTSLNEQFF.

V and J are TRBV4-1 and TRBJ2-3; D not resolved. Trimming stripped 0 bases from V and 4 bases from J, with 5 bases between. The germline V gene has CDR1 MGHRA and CDR2 YSYEKL. The CDR3 consists of 13 residues. CDR3 in amino acids: CASSQDPADTQYF. CDR3 nucleotide sequence: TGCGCCAGCAGCCAAGATCCGGCAGATACGCAGTATTTT.

The chain employs TRBV7-2 and TRBJ2-1; 10 bases fit TRBD1. The V and J ends lost 4 bases and 7 bases, in that order; junction bases with no gene match: 7. The CDR3 contains 15 residues. Germline CDR1 reads SGHTA; CDR2 reads FQGNSA. CDR3 protein: CASSYDRGRENEQFF. The DNA of the CDR3 is TGTGCCAGCAGCTATGACAGGGGGCGCGAAAATGAGCAGTTCTTC.

This chain connects TRBV2 to TRBJ2-5, with 7 bases aligning to TRBD1. Germline V gene sequence: CDR1 SNHLY, CDR2 FYNNEI. The CDR3 has 13 amino acids. V gave up 6 bases and J gave up 7 bases; unmatched junction bases: 8. The CDR3 spells CASRGTDVSTQYF. In DNA form, the CDR3 reads TGTGCCAGCAGGGGGACAGACGTTTCGACCCAGTACTTC.

The chain joins TRBV7-6 to TRBJ2-5, with 7 bases lining up with TRBD1. The germline V gene encodes CDR1 SGHVS and CDR2 FNYEAQ. Trimming cost V 5 bases and J 2 bases; bases outside gene matches: 5. This CDR3 region has 14 residues. Here the CDR3 DNA reads TGTGCCAGCAGCATACGGGACAGACAAGAGACCCAGTACTTC. The encoded protein is CASSIRDRQETQYF.

This clone was recorded a few times. For the CDR3, the DNA is TGCGCCAGCAGTTGGAGAGATACGCAGTATTTT. It specifies CASSWRDTQYF. The chain employs TRBV10-2 and TRBJ2-3; D is uncertain. The CDR3 runs 11 residues. The ends were cut back, 5 bases at V and 5 bases at J, with 5 bases in the middle. Germline V lookup: CDR1 WSHSY, CDR2 SAAADI.

The V and J genes are TRBV10-3 and TRBJ2-3, with TRBD2 as a possible D gene (5 bases). The length of the CDR3 is 14 residues. With 6 bases removed from V and 4 bases from J, the gap between germline ends came to 14 bases. Germline CDR1 is ENHRY and CDR2 is SYGVKD. CDR3 loop: CAIRVSTRADTQYF. As DNA, the CDR3 is TGTGCCATCAGGGTCTCCACTAGGGCAGATACGCAGTATTTT.

This rearrangement joins TRBV2 to TRBJ1-2, with unresolved D. Germline CDR1 SNHLY, CDR2 FYNNEI. CDR3 length: 13 amino acids. Trimming cost V 6 bases and J 4 bases, with 12 bases left between them. CDR3 sequence: CASSYAGGYGYTF. The CDR3, as DNA: TGTGCCAGCAGCTACGCGGGTGGCTATGGCTACACCTTC.

The chain carries TRBV5-1 and TRBJ2-6, with a tentative D call TRBD2 (5 bases). Between the trimmed V and J ends, which lost 1 base and 0 bases, there was a span of 8 bases. The CDR3 sequence is 16 residues long. Germline assignment: CDR1 SGHRS and CDR2 YFSETQ. The CDR3 DNA reads TGCGCCAGCAGCTTGTTGGGGAGCTCTGGGGCCAACGTCCTGACTTTC. It encodes CASSLLGSSGANVLTF.

This chain's CDR3 is CASSYRGGSSYEQYF. As DNA, the CDR3 is TGTGCCAGCAGCTATCGGGGAGGGAGCTCCTACGAGCAGTACTTC. The genes are TRBV9 and TRBJ2-7; 7 nucleotides align to TRBD2. There are 15 residues in the CDR3. Germline V lookup: CDR1 SGDLS, CDR2 YYNGEE. V shed 4 bases and J 0 bases; nucleotides not matched to a gene: 7.

V and J are TRBV7-2 and TRBJ1-6; D might be TRBD1 (5 bases). With 1 base removed from V and 6 bases from J, the gap between germline ends came to 7 bases. This CDR3 contains 14 residues. The V gene's germline CDR1 is SGHTA and CDR2 FQGNSA. CDR3 protein: CASSLEQGNSPLHF. CDR3 nucleotides: TGTGCCAGCAGCTTAGAGCAGGGTAATTCACCCCTCCACTTT.

This clone came up a few times. The rearrangement uses TRBV4-1 and TRBJ2-7; D ambiguous. Germline values: CDR1 MGHRA, CDR2 YSYEKL. V was trimmed by 4 bases and J by 2 bases, leaving 18 bases between them. This CDR3 contains 16 residues. CDR3 sequence: CASSPSPMRGTYEQYF. The CDR3 DNA reads as TGCGCCAGCAGCCCCAGTCCGATGAGAGGTACCTACGAGCAGTACTTC.

CDR3 residues: CAWSVMSSGGPSYEQYF. CDR3 nucleotides: TGTGCCTGGAGTGTAATGAGTAGCGGGGGGCCGTCCTACGAGCAGTACTTC. This chain links TRBV30 with TRBJ2-7; 10 bases agree with TRBD2. V lost 0 bases, J lost 1 base, and 9 bases stayed unmatched. Germline V gene data show CDR1 as GTSNPN and CDR2 as SVGIG (reference sequence). This CDR3 contains 17 residues.

The gene calls are TRBV29-1 and TRBJ2-1; 10 bases agree with TRBD2. The CDR3 sequence is 16 residues long. Germline V CDR1 and CDR2: SQVTM, ANQGSEA. The ends lost 2 bases at V and 6 bases at J; junction bases unmatched: 10. CDR3 DNA sequence: TGCAGCGTTGAAAAGCCCAGCGGGGGGGCCCTCAATGAGCAGTTCTTC. The encoded protein is CSVEKPSGGALNEQFF.

The chain has TRBV9 and TRBJ2-7; a possible D gene is TRBD2 (7 bases). Trimming stripped 4 bases from V and 1 base from J, with 18 bases between. Germline values: CDR1 SGDLS, CDR2 YYNGEE. The CDR3 loop spans 16 amino acids. As DNA, the CDR3 is TGTGCCAGCAGCCCCTACCACGCGGGGGCATCCTACGAGCAGTACTTC. It encodes CASSPYHAGASYEQYF.

The V call is TRBV9, the J call TRBJ2-3; 8 positions agree with TRBD2. V gave up 9 bases and J gave up 1 base; unmatched junction bases: 13. Germline CDR1 is SGDLS and CDR2 is YYNGEE. There are 16 residues in the CDR3. In nucleotides, the CDR3 is TGTGCCACCTCTCGAGCGGCGGGGGGCCGCACAGATACGCAGTATTTT. It yields the protein CATSRAAGGRTDTQYF.

J is TRBJ2-5 and V is TRBV9, with 10 bases identical to TRBD2. With V trimmed by 3 bases and J by 3 bases, 5 bases remained unmatched. The germline CDR1 and CDR2 sequences are SGDLS and YYNGEE. This CDR3 contains 15 residues. The CDR3 loop reads CASSDHGTSEETQYF. CDR3 bases: TGTGCCAGCAGCGACCACGGGACTAGCGAAGAGACCCAGTACTTC.

The CDR3 nucleotides read TGTGCTAGTGGTTCTGGCCTCCTAGCTTTCTTT. Its translation: CASGSGLLAFF. This chain links TRBV12-5 with TRBJ1-1; D unclear. Germline CDR1 reads LGHNT; CDR2 reads FRNRAP. V was pared by 4 bases and J by 10 bases, with 10 bases between. This CDR3 comprises 11 residues.

This chain joins TRBV6-1 and TRBJ1-5; TRBD1 might be the D (6 bases). Trimming shortened V by 7 bases and J by 7 bases, and 17 bases separated the two germline ends. Germline V gene data show CDR1 as MNHNS and CDR2 as SASEGT. The CDR3 runs 14 residues. The CDR3 loop reads CASTVGGSGQPQHF. The CDR3 nucleotides are TGTGCCAGCACCGTAGGGGGATCAGGGCAGCCCCAGCATTTT.